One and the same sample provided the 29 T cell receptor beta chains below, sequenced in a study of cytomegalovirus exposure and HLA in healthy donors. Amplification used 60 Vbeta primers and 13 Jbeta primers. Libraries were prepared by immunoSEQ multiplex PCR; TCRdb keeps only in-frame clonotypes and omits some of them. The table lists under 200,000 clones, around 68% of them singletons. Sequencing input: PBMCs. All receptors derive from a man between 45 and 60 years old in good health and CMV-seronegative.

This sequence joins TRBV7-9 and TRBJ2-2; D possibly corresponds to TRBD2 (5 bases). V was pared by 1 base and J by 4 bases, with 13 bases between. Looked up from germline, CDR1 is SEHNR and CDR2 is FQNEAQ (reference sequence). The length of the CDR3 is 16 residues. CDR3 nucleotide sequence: TGTGCCAGCAGCTTAGTATTTTCGGGGTCCACCGGGGAGCTGTTTTTT. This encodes CASSLVFSGSTGELFF.

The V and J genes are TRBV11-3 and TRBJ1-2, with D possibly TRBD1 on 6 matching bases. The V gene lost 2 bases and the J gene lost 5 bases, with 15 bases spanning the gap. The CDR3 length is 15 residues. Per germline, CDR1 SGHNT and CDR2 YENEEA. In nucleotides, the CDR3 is TGTGCCAGCAGCTTAACACAGGGCGCAATGTATGGCTACACCTTC. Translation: CASSLTQGAMYGYTF. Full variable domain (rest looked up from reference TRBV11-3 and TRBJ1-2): EAGVVQSPRYKIIEKKQPVAFWCNPISGHNTLYWYLQNLGQGPELLIRYENEEAVDDSQLPKDRFSAERLKGVDSTLKIQPAELGDSAVYLCASSLTQGAMYGYTFGSGTRLTVV.

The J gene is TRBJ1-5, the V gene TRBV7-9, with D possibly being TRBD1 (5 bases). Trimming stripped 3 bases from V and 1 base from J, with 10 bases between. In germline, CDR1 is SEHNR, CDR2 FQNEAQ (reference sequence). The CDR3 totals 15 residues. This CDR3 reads CASSLEGLSNQPQHF. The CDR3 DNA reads TGTGCCAGCAGCTTGGAGGGACTGAGCAATCAGCCCCAGCATTTT. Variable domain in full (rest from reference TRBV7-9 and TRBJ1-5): DTGVSQNPRHKITKRGQNVTFRCDPISEHNRLYWYRQTLGQGPEFLTYFQNEAQLEKSRLLSDRFSAERPKGSFSTLEIQRTEQGDSAMYLCASSLEGLSNQPQHFGDGTRLSIL.

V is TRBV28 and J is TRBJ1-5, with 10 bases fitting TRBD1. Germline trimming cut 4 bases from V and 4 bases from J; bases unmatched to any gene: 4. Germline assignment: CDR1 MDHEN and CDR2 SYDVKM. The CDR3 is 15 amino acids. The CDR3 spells CASSWGQGRNQPQHF. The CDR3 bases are TGTGCCAGCAGTTGGGGACAGGGGAGGAATCAGCCCCAGCATTTT.

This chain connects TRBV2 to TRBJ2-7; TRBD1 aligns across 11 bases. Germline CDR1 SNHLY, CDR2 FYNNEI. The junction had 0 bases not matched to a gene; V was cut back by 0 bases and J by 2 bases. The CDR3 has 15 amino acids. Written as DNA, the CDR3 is TGTGCCAGCAGTGAAGCGGGACAGGGGGCCTACGAGCAGTACTTC. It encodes CASSEAGQGAYEQYF.

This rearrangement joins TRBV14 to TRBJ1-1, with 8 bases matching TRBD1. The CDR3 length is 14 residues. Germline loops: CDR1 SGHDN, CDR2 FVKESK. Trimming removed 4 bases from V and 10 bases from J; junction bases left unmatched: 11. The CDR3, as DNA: TGTGCCAGCAGCCCACTGGCAGGGGGCGTAGGAGCTTTCTTT. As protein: CASSPLAGGVGAFF. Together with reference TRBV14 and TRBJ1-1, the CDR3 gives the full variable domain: EAGVTQFPSHSVIEKGQTVTLRCDPISGHDNLYWYRRVMGKEIKFLLHFVKESKQDESGMPNNRFLAERTGGTYSTLKVQPAELEDSGVYFCASSPLAGGVGAFFGQGTRLTVV.

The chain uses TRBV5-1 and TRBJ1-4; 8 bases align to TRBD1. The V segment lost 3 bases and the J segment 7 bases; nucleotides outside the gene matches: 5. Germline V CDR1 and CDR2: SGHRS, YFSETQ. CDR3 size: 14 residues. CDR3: CASSSQGASEKLFF. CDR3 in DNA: TGCGCCAGCAGCTCTCAGGGGGCGAGTGAAAAACTGTTTTTT. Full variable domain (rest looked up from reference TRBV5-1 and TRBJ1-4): KAGVTQTPRYLIKTRGQQVTLSCSPISGHRSVSWYQQTPGQGLQFLFEYFSETQRNKGNFPGRFSGRQFSNSRSEMNVSTLELGDSALYLCASSSQGASEKLFFGSGTQLSVL.

The CDR3 spells CASSLSRDTSLNSPLHF. DNA of the CDR3: TGTGCCAGCAGTTTATCCCGGGACACTAGTTTAAATTCACCCCTCCACTTT. The V call is TRBV28, the J call TRBJ1-6, with TRBD1 as a possible D gene (6 bases). Trimming pared 1 base from V and 7 bases from J, leaving 17 bases between. Germline V lookup: CDR1 MDHEN, CDR2 SYDVKM. The CDR3 spans 17 residues.

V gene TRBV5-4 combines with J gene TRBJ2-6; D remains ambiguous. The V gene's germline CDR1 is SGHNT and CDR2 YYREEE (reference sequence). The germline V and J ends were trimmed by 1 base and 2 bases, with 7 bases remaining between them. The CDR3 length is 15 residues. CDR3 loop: CASSLRVAGANVLTF. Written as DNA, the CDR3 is TGTGCCAGCAGCTTGCGGGTGGCTGGGGCCAACGTCCTGACTTTC.

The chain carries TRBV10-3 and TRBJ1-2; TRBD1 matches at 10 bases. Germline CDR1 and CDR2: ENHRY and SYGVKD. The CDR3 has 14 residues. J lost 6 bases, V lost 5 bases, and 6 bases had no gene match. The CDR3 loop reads CAISRQGARDGYTF. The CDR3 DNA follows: TGTGCCATCAGTCGACAGGGGGCGAGGGATGGCTACACCTTC.

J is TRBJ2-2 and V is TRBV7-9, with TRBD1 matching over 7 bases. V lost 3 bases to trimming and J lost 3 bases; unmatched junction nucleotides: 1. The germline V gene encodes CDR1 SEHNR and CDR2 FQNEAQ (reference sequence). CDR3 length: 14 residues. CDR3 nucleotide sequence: TGTGCCAGCAGCTTGACAGGGTACACCGGGGAGCTGTTTTTT. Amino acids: CASSLTGYTGELFF. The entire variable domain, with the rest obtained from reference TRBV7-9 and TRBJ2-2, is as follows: DTGVSQNPRHKITKRGQNVTFRCDPISEHNRLYWYRQTLGQGPEFLTYFQNEAQLEKSRLLSDRFSAERPKGSFSTLEIQRTEQGDSAMYLCASSLTGYTGELFFGEGSRLTVL.

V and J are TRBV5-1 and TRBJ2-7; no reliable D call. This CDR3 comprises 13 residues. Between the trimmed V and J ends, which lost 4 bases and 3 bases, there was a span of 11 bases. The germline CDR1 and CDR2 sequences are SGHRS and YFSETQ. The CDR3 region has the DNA TGCGCCAGCAGCCGAGACGGAGACTACGAGCAGTACTTC. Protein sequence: CASSRDGDYEQYF.

CDR3 amino acids: CASSSLAGGVGNEQFF. The DNA of the CDR3 is TGTGCCAGCAGCTCTTTAGCGGGGGGGGTGGGCAATGAGCAGTTCTTC. The rearrangement links TRBV5-6 to TRBJ2-1; 11 nucleotides match TRBD2. This CDR3 spans 16 amino acids. Trimming cost V 3 bases and J 6 bases; bases outside gene matches: 8. Germline lookup yields CDR1 SGHDT and CDR2 YYEEEE.

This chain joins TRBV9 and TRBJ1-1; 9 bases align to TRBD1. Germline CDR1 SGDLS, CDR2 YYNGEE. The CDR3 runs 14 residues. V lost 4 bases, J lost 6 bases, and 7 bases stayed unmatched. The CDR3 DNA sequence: TGTGCCAGCAGCCCGGGGACAGGGAAACCTGAAGCTTTCTTT. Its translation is CASSPGTGKPEAFF.

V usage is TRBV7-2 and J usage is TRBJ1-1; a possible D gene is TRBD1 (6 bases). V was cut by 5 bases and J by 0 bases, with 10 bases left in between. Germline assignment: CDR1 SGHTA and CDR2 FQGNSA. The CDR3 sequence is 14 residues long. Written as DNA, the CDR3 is TGTGCCAGCAGCGCAGGACAGTTGAACACTGAAGCTTTCTTT. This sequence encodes CASSAGQLNTEAFF.

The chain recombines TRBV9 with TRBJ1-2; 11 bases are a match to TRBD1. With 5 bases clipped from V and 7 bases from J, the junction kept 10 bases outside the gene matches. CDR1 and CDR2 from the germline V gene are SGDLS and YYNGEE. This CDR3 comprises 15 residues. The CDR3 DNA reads TGTGCCAGCAGGGTTCCTGGACAGGGGGCTCCTGGCTACACCTTC. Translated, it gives CASRVPGQGAPGYTF. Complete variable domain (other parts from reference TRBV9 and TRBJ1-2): DSGVTQTPKHLITATGQRVTLRCSPRSGDLSVYWYQQSLDQGLQFLIQYYNGEERAKGNILERFSAQQFPDLHSELNLSSLELGDSALYFCASRVPGQGAPGYTFGSGTRLTVV.

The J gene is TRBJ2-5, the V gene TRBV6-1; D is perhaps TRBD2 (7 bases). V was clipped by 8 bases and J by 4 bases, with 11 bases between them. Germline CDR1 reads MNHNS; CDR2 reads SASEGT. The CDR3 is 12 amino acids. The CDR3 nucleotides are TGTGCCAGCTGGGGGGGGCCAGAGACCCAGTACTTC. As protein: CASWGGPETQYF.

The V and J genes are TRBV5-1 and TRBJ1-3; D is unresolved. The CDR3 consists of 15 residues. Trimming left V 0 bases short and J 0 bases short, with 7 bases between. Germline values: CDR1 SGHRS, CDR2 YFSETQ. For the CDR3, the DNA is TGCGCCAGCAGCTTGGACGGAGCCTCTGGAAACACCATATATTTT. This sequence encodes CASSLDGASGNTIYF.

In nucleotides, the CDR3 is TGTGCCATCTGGACGGGGGTAGGGAATCAGCCCCAGCATTTT. It encodes CAIWTGVGNQPQHF. The V call is TRBV10-3, the J call TRBJ1-5; possibly TRBD1 for D (5 bases). Germline CDR1 ENHRY, CDR2 SYGVKD. CDR3 length equals 14 residues. V gave up 8 bases and J gave up 4 bases, with 15 bases separating them.

CDR3 DNA: TGCGCCAGCAGCACAGGACAGGCCAGCCGTGAAAAACTGTTTTTT. This codes for CASSTGQASREKLFF. The genes are TRBV5-1 and TRBJ1-4; the match to TRBD1 covers 7 bases. Germline-derived CDR1 and CDR2 are SGHRS and YFSETQ. The CDR3 loop spans 15 amino acids. The junction had 10 bases not matched to a gene; V was cut back by 4 bases and J by 7 bases.

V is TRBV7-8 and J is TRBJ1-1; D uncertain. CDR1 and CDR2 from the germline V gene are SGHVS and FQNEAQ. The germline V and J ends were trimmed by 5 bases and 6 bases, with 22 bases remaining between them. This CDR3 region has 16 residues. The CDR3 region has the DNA TGTGCCAGCAGCCCCCGGCCCCGGGGTGGAAAAGCTGAAGCTTTCTTT. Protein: CASSPRPRGGKAEAFF.

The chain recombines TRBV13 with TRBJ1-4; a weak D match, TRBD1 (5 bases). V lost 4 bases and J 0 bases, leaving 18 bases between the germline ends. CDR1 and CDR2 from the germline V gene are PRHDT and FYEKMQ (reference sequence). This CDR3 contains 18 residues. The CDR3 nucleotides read TGTGCCAGCAGCTGGACACAGCTTCCAACTGCAACTAATGAAAAACTGTTTTTT. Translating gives CASSWTQLPTATNEKLFF.

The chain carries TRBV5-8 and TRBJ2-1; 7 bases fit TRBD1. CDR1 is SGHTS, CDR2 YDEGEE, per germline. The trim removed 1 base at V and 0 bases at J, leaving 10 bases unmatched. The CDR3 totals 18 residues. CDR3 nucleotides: TGTGCCAGCAGCTTGAGAGACAGGGCCCATAGCTCCTACAATGAGCAGTTCTTC. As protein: CASSLRDRAHSSYNEQFF. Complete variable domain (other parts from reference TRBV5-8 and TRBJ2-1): EAGVTQSPTHLIKTRGQQATLRCSPISGHTSVYWYQQALGLGLQFLLWYDEGEERNRGNFPPRFSGRQFPNYSSELNVNALELEDSALYLCASSLRDRAHSSYNEQFFGPGTRLTVL.

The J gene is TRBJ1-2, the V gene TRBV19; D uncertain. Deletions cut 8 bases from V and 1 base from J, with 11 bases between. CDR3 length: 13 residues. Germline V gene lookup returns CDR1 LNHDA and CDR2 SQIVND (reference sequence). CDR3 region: CASAQEGNYGYTF. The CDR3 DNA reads TGTGCCAGTGCACAAGAGGGTAACTATGGCTACACCTTC.

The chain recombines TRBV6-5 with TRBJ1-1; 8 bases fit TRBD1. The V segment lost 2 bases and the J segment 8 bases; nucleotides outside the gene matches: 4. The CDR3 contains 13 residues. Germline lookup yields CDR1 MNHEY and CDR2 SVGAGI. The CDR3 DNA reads TGTGCCAGCAGTTACGCGGACAGGGAAGAAGCTTTCTTT. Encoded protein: CASSYADREEAFF.

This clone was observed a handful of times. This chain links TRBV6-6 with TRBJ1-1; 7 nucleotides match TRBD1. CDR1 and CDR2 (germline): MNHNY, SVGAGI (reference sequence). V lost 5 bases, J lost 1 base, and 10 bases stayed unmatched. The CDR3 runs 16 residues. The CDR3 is CASSNPQGNGNTEAFF. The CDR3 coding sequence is TGTGCCAGCAGTAACCCACAGGGGAATGGGAACACTGAAGCTTTCTTT.

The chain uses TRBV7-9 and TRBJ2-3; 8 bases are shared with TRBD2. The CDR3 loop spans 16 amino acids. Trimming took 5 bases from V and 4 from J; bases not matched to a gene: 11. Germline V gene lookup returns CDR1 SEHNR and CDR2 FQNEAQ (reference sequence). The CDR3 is CASSPRTSNLPDTQYF. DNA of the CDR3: TGTGCCAGCAGCCCCCGGACTAGCAACTTACCAGATACGCAGTATTTT.

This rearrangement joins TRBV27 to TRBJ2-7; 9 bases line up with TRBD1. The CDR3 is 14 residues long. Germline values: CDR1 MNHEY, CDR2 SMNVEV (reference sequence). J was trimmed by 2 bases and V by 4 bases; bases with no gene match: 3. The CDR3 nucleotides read TGTGCCAGCAGTTCGACAGGGGGGCCCTACGAGCAGTACTTC. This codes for CASSSTGGPYEQYF.

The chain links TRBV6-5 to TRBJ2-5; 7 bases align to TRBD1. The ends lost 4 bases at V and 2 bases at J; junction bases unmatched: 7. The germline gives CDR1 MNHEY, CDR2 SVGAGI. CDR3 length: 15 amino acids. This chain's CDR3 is CASSWTGIHQETQYF. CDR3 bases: TGTGCCAGCAGTTGGACAGGTATACATCAAGAGACCCAGTACTTC.